The entry that follows covers one TCR beta chain sequence. Its antigen is still unknown. V shed 6 bases and J shed 8 bases, with 19 bases lying between them. The length of the CDR3 is 14 residues. The germline V gene has CDR1 MNHEY and CDR2 SVGAGI. This entry comes from a study of T cell responses to AZD1222 COVID-19 vaccine. Findings and caveats of the study: Reportedly, close to half of spike-specific TCRs are directed against unmutated variant regions. Spike-wide vaccine-associated CD4 TCRs dominated at 160-218 and 743-854.

Measured with immunoSEQ multiplex PCR; TCRdb has only the in-frame clones, and not every one. The data show about 110,000 clones, 70% to 90% seen once. The rearrangement joins TRBV6-5 to TRBJ1-2, with D possibly being TRBD1 (5 bases). The specimen was peripheral blood, collected on day 0 of AZD1222 vaccination. The source of this sequence is an adult in good health. The CDR3: CASSLGRGFTGYTF. The DNA for the CDR3 is TGTGCCAGCAGCCTAGGGAGGGGATTCACGGGCTACACCTTC.